The T cell receptor (beta chain) described here comes from a study of cytotoxic CD8 clonotypes in ibrutinib-treated CLL. Study summary: Response samples came after a median 12 months of treatment, range 6 to 36.

This clone was counted between two and nine times. As yet, its antigen is unknown. V shed 6 bases and J 7 bases; nucleotides not matched to a gene: 11. The CDR3 loop spans 15 amino acids. The germline V gene encodes CDR1 SGHRS and CDR2 YFSETQ. The table came from immunoSEQ multiplex PCR; TCRdb's copy has only in-frame clones and leaves some out. This repertoire shows tens of thousands of clones, approximately 52% found once; its top ten account for 20%. Study observations and caveats: Sampling times differed between sustained-remission and progressing patients.

This clonotype was sampled from a human donor with chronic lymphocytic leukemia. The sequencing used PBMCs, collected after 24 months of ibrutinib treatment. This rearrangement joins TRBV5-1 to TRBJ2-1; 9 bases fit TRBD2. CDR3 residues: CASKQSGGFWNEQFF. CDR3 nucleotides: TGCGCCAGCAAGCAAAGCGGGGGGTTCTGGAATGAGCAGTTCTTC.